This TCR beta chain emerged from a study of shared clonotypes between healthy human individuals. Looking at the study overall: For every donor, three CD4 naive, three CD4 memory, two CD8 naive and one CD8 memory plates were used.

On this clone itself: What it binds is unknown.

The length of the CDR3 is 14 residues. In germline, CDR1 is SGHTS, CDR2 YDEGEE. V shed 4 bases and J 7 bases; nucleotides not matched to a gene: 7. Produced via immunoSEQ multiplex PCR; TCRdb's table is partial and in-frame only. The sample lists 2,500,000 or so clones; roughly 93% were seen once. Study results and caveats: Some naive CD4 clonotypes, roughly 4.5%, turned up in common across several donors. Sharing of clonotypes among donors was expected to vary with sequencing depth.

The chain carries TRBV5-8 and TRBJ2-3, with 9 bases matching TRBD2. This TCR came from a man aged 18 to 30 in good health. Some clones in this sample may be carry-over from other donors' samples. The sequenced material came from naive CD4+ T cells from PBMCs. The subset here: CD45RA+ positively selected. CDR3 DNA sequence: TGTGCCAGCAGCACTGGTGGACTAGCGAATACGCAGTATTTT. Its protein is CASSTGGLANTQYF. The full variable domain, completed using reference TRBV5-8 and TRBJ2-3, is EAGVTQSPTHLIKTRGQQATLRCSPISGHTSVYWYQQALGLGLQFLLWYDEGEERNRGNFPPRFSGRQFPNYSSELNVNALELEDSALYLCASSTGGLANTQYFGPGTRLTVL.